One sample yielded the 25 T cell receptor beta chains listed below, sequenced in a study of blood T cell repertoires in COVID-19. TCRdb's table, derived via immunoSEQ multiplex PCR, lists solely in-frame clones and lacks some. Of approximately 65,000 clones in the sample, less than 95% were seen once. The material sequenced was peripheral blood. The receptors shown here come from a man aged 50-60 years with COVID-19, enrolled during active disease.

The chain has TRBV6-2 or TRBV6-3 and TRBJ1-6, with TRBD1 matching 7 bases. CDR1 MNHEY and CDR2 SVGEGT come from the germline V gene. Germline trimming cut 5 bases from V and 5 bases from J; bases unmatched to any gene: 6. The length of the CDR3 is 15 residues. CDR3 in amino acids: CASSTGQVHNSPLHF. CDR3 nucleotides: TGTGCCAGCAGTACCGGACAGGTCCATAATTCACCCCTCCACTTT.

The table lists this clone with a count of one. The chain recombines TRBV24-1 with TRBJ1-5, with a possible D match to TRBD1 (6 bases). The ends were cut back, 5 bases at V and 2 bases at J, with 9 bases in the middle. CDR1 is KGHDR and CDR2 is SFDVKD in the germline V gene. The CDR3 contains 14 residues. The CDR3 region is CATSAQGRNQPQHF. Here the CDR3 DNA reads TGTGCCACCAGTGCTCAGGGGCGCAATCAGCCCCAGCATTTT.

The chain combines TRBV19 with TRBJ1-5, with D perhaps matching TRBD1 (6 bases). V was clipped by 2 bases and J by 4 bases, with 9 bases between them. The CDR3 runs 14 residues. Per germline, CDR1 LNHDA and CDR2 SQIVND (reference sequence). Here the CDR3 DNA reads TGTGCCAGTAGTATAACAGGGTCTAATCAGCCCCAGCATTTT. Translation: CASSITGSNQPQHF.

The chain recombines TRBV9 with TRBJ2-7; TRBD2 agrees at 10 bases. Trimming removed 0 bases from V and 2 bases from J; junction bases left unmatched: 2. The CDR3 totals 15 residues. Looked up from germline, CDR1 is SGDLS and CDR2 is YYNGEE. CDR3 nucleotide sequence: TGTGCCAGCAGCGTAGCTACTAGCGGGACCTACGAGCAGTACTTC. It yields the protein CASSVATSGTYEQYF.

This clone was detected once. J is TRBJ1-1 and V is TRBV2; TRBD1 might be the D (6 bases). V lost 3 bases and J 1 base, leaving 12 bases between the germline ends. The CDR3 covers 15 residues. Germline V gives CDR1 SNHLY, CDR2 FYNNEI. The CDR3 here is CASSEMGARNTEAFF. The CDR3 DNA is TGTGCCAGCAGTGAGATGGGGGCGCGGAACACTGAAGCTTTCTTT.

V gene TRBV4-1 combines with J gene TRBJ2-1; 12 bases align to TRBD2. Trimming at V came to 3 bases and at J to 5 bases, leaving 5 bases not matched to a gene. The CDR3 is 16 amino acids. Germline V gene lookup returns CDR1 MGHRA and CDR2 YSYEKL. The CDR3 loop is CASSQRLAGVNNEQFF. The CDR3 coding sequence is TGCGCCAGCAGCCAGAGACTAGCGGGAGTTAACAATGAGCAGTTCTTC.

Only one count was recorded for this clone. V usage is TRBV11-3 and J usage is TRBJ2-3, with D tentatively TRBD2 (6 bases). The CDR3 covers 12 residues. Trimming stripped 3 bases from V and 6 bases from J, with 7 bases between. Germline CDR1 SGHNT, CDR2 YENEEA. CDR3 sequence reads: CASSFGSDTQYF. The CDR3, as DNA: TGTGCCAGCAGCTTCGGGAGTGATACGCAGTATTTT.

The rearrangement joins TRBV2 to TRBJ1-2, with 9 bases lining up with TRBD1. The V gene's germline CDR1 is SNHLY and CDR2 FYNNEI. V was clipped by 6 bases and J by 7 bases; unmatched bases: 6. The CDR3 sequence is 13 residues long. This CDR3 reads CASRVGTGLGYTF. CDR3 DNA sequence: TGTGCCAGCAGAGTAGGGACAGGGCTTGGCTACACCTTC.

This chain links TRBV11-1 with TRBJ2-1; TRBD2 aligns across 7 bases. The germline V gene encodes CDR1 SGHAT and CDR2 FQDESV (reference sequence). CDR3 length: 15 amino acids. Unmatched junction bases numbered 10, after V lost 3 bases and J lost 8 bases. The CDR3 nucleotides read TGTGCCAGCAGCTTTCTAGCGGCCTCCCGTGATGAGCAGTTCTTC. Its translation: CASSFLAASRDEQFF.

This clone was found once. The chain joins TRBV5-5 to TRBJ2-5; 9 bases are shared with TRBD2. CDR1 and CDR2 from the germline V gene are SGHKS and YYEKEE (reference sequence). CDR3 length equals 16 residues. V gave up 0 bases and J gave up 4 bases; unmatched junction bases: 7. As DNA, the CDR3 is TGTGCCAGCAGCTTGGTTATAGCGGGAGAAGGAGAGACCCAGTACTTC. It codes for CASSLVIAGEGETQYF. The full variable domain, completed using reference TRBV5-5 and TRBJ2-5, is DAGVTQSPTHLIKTRGQQVTLRCSPISGHKSVSWYQQVLGQGPQFIFQYYEKEERGRGNFPDRFSARQFPNYSSELNVNALLLGDSALYLCASSLVIAGEGETQYFGPGTRLLVL.

On this clone: Other DNA sequences from this sample encode an identical CDR3 as well. The chain links TRBV5-1 to TRBJ2-3, with 9 bases fitting TRBD1. Germline V gene lookup returns CDR1 SGHRS and CDR2 YFSETQ. The ends lost 4 bases at V and 1 base at J; junction bases unmatched: 4. This CDR3 spans 15 amino acids. The CDR3 DNA reads TGCGCCAGCAGCCCCCGGACAGGGGGCACAGATACGCAGTATTTT. Translating it yields CASSPRTGGTDTQYF.

J is TRBJ1-2 and V is TRBV5-4, with TRBD1 matching over 8 bases. The CDR3 has 15 amino acids. CDR1 SGHNT and CDR2 YYREEE come from the germline V gene (reference sequence). The J segment lost 5 bases and the V segment lost 3 bases, leaving 9 bases of the junction unmatched. The CDR3, as DNA: TGTGCCAGCAGCTCGGCCCAGGGGGCATGGTATGGCTACACCTTC. This codes for CASSSAQGAWYGYTF.

For the CDR3, the DNA is TGTGCCAGCACCGAAACCAGAGGGACTGAAGCTTTCTTT. Translated, it gives CASTETRGTEAFF. The rearrangement joins TRBV28 to TRBJ1-1; the D is unclear. The germline V gene encodes CDR1 MDHEN and CDR2 SYDVKM. The length of the CDR3 is 13 residues. Trimming pared 7 bases from V and 5 bases from J, leaving 14 bases between.

The V and J genes are TRBV6-5 and TRBJ2-2; maybe TRBD1 (6 bases). CDR1 is MNHEY and CDR2 is SVGAGI in the germline V gene. Trimming stripped 6 bases from V and 5 bases from J, with 16 bases between. The CDR3 sequence is 15 residues long. As DNA, the CDR3 is TGTGCCAGCAGCGGAACGAGAGGGGGAACCGGGGAGCTGTTTTTT. It specifies CASSGTRGGTGELFF.

This clone appeared once. The V and J genes are TRBV28 and TRBJ1-2; 7 nucleotides align to TRBD1. Losses at the gene ends were 4 bases for V and 6 bases for J; bases not matched to a gene: 11. The CDR3 covers 15 residues. CDR1 is MDHEN and CDR2 is SYDVKM in the germline V gene. Here the CDR3 reads CASSWDLTGTDGYTF. CDR3 DNA: TGTGCCAGCAGTTGGGACCTGACAGGGACGGATGGCTACACCTTC.

The V call is TRBV7-8, the J call TRBJ2-5, with TRBD1 identical over 7 bases. The V and J ends lost 4 bases and 2 bases, in that order; junction bases with no gene match: 4. The CDR3 loop spans 14 amino acids. Germline CDR1 is SGHVS and CDR2 is FQNEAQ. CDR3 nucleotide sequence: TGTGCCAGCAGCTCCGGCAGGGGGCAAGAGACCCAGTACTTC. This codes for CASSSGRGQETQYF.

The sample holds one count of this clone. J is TRBJ2-7 and V is TRBV28, with 7 bases lining up with TRBD1. Germline values: CDR1 MDHEN, CDR2 SYDVKM. Unmatched junction bases numbered 9, after V lost 8 bases and J lost 2 bases. This CDR3 has 14 residues. The DNA for the CDR3 is TGTGCCAGCTTGAGGACAGGCTTTCCCTACGAGCAGTACTTC. Translated: CASLRTGFPYEQYF.

CDR3 loop: CASSLESSGRAGDTQYF. CDR3 DNA: TGCGCCAGCAGCTTGGAGAGTAGCGGGAGGGCCGGAGATACGCAGTATTTT. The chain carries TRBV5-1 and TRBJ2-3, with TRBD2 matching 11 bases. Germline values: CDR1 SGHRS, CDR2 YFSETQ. V was pared by 0 bases and J by 5 bases, with 8 bases of the junction left unmatched. The CDR3 covers 17 residues. The whole variable domain, remainder taken from reference TRBV5-1 and TRBJ2-3, is KAGVTQTPRYLIKTRGQQVTLSCSPISGHRSVSWYQQTPGQGLQFLFEYFSETQRNKGNFPGRFSGRQFSNSRSEMNVSTLELGDSALYLCASSLESSGRAGDTQYFGPGTRLTVL.

This chain uses TRBV11-2 with TRBJ1-1, with TRBD1 as a possible D gene (6 bases). Germline CDR1 and CDR2: SGHAT and FQNNGV. Trimming pared 5 bases from V and 6 bases from J, leaving 25 bases between. The CDR3 consists of 17 residues. The CDR3 is CASSRRTVYSSAAEAFF. The CDR3 DNA reads as TGTGCCAGCAGCCGCCGGACAGTCTACTCTTCGGCGGCTGAAGCTTTCTTT.

The genes are TRBV4-2 and TRBJ2-3, with a possible D match to TRBD1 (6 bases). This CDR3 is 15 amino acids long. V shed 4 bases and J shed 0 bases, with 11 bases lying between them. Germline CDR1 LGHNA, CDR2 YNFKEQ. CDR3 coding DNA: TGTGCCAGCAGCCTTGGGGGCCCTAGCACAGATACGCAGTATTTT. Translating gives CASSLGGPSTDTQYF.

The chain employs TRBV15 and TRBJ2-3; 13 bases line up with TRBD2. This CDR3 is 19 amino acids long. Germline V gives CDR1 LNHNV, CDR2 YYDKDF (reference sequence). With V trimmed by 3 bases and J by 6 bases, 15 bases remained unmatched. The CDR3 nucleotides read TGTGCCACCAGCAGTGGGCGGGGACTAGCGGGGCCCATGATGGATACGCAGTATTTT. Translating it yields CATSSGRGLAGPMMDTQYF.

The genes are TRBV5-8 and TRBJ1-1, with D possibly matching TRBD1 (6 bases). Trimming stripped 1 base from V and 4 bases from J, with 17 bases between. The CDR3 length is 16 residues. The V gene's germline CDR1 is SGHTS and CDR2 YDEGEE. CDR3 sequence reads: CASSLFWGQTGTEAFF. The CDR3 DNA reads TGTGCCAGCAGCTTGTTCTGGGGGCAGACGGGCACTGAAGCTTTCTTT.

This chain connects TRBV9 to TRBJ2-2; D is unresolved. The CDR3 runs to 16 residues. The ends were cut back, 4 bases at V and 0 bases at J, with 13 bases in the middle. Germline-derived CDR1 and CDR2 are SGDLS and YYNGEE. The CDR3 sequence: CASSPLTSTNTGELFF. CDR3 sequence (DNA): TGTGCCAGCAGCCCCCTGACATCAACGAACACCGGGGAGCTGTTTTTT.

In this sample, this clone turned up once. The chain recombines TRBV7-3 with TRBJ2-1; 12 bases are shared with TRBD2. Trimming took 4 bases from V and 8 from J; bases not matched to a gene: 9. The V gene's germline CDR1 is SGHTA and CDR2 FQGTGA. There are 16 residues in the CDR3. CDR3 nucleotides: TGTGCCAGCAGCTCCCTCCTAGCGGGAGGGTTGGATGAGCAGTTCTTC. It is translated as CASSSLLAGGLDEQFF. The entire variable domain, with the rest obtained from reference TRBV7-3 and TRBJ2-1, is as follows: GAGVSQTPSNKVTEKGKYVELRCDPISGHTALYWYRQSLGQGPEFLIYFQGTGAADDSGLPNDRFFAVRPEGSVSTLKIQRTERGDSAVYLCASSSLLAGGLDEQFFGPGTRLTVL.

The chain couples TRBV12-3 or TRBV12-4 to TRBJ2-5; 7 positions match TRBD2. The V gene end was trimmed by 8 bases and the J gene end by 5 bases; junction bases not matched to a gene: 2. CDR3 size: 11 residues. CDR3 coding DNA: TGTGCCAGCCTAGCGGAGGAGACCCAGTACTTC. This sequence encodes CASLAEETQYF.